This T cell receptor (beta chain) was obtained from a study of cytomegalovirus exposure and HLA in healthy donors. Overall study results and limits: A missense DCLRE1C variant was associated with V- and J-gene trimming of TCR beta chains in a later analysis, and an independent cohort replicated the association.

The primer mix had 60 Vbeta and 13 Jbeta primers. The assay was immunoSEQ multiplex PCR, and TCRdb's table has in-frame clones only and misses some. The table shows roughly 140,000 clones, with 70% to 90% occurring only once. On this clone itself: Antigen specificity is unknown.

Unrecorded immune exposure was likely among donors, who were nominally healthy when sampled. Germline CDR1 MGHRA, CDR2 YSYEKL. This CDR3 comprises 14 residues. V was clipped by 0 bases and J by 3 bases, with 8 bases between them. The chain recombines TRBV4-1 with TRBJ1-2; no reliable D call. The specimen was PBMCs. This clonotype was sampled from a woman between 18 and 29 years old in good health and CMV-seronegative. The CDR3 DNA follows: TGCGCCAGCAGCCAAGACGCAGAAGACTATGGCTACACCTTC. Translated, it gives CASSQDAEDYGYTF.